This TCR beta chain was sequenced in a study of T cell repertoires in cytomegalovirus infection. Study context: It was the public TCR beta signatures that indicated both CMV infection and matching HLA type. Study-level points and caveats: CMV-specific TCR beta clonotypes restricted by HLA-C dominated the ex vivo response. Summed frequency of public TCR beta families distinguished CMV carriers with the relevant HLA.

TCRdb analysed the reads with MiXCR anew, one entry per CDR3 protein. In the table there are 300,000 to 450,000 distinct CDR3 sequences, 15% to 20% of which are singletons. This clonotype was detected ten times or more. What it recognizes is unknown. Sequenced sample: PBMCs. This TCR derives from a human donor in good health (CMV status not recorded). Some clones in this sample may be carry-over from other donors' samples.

The DNA of the CDR3 is TGTGCCAGTAGTATCCGGGGCCACAATCAGCCCCAGCATTTT. This gives the protein CASSIRGHNQPQHF. This chain connects TRBV19 to TRBJ1-5, with D perhaps TRBD1 (5 bases). Trimming removed 3 bases from V and 3 bases from J, with 9 bases in between. This CDR3 region has 14 residues. CDR1 is LNHDA and CDR2 is SQIVND in the germline V gene (reference sequence).